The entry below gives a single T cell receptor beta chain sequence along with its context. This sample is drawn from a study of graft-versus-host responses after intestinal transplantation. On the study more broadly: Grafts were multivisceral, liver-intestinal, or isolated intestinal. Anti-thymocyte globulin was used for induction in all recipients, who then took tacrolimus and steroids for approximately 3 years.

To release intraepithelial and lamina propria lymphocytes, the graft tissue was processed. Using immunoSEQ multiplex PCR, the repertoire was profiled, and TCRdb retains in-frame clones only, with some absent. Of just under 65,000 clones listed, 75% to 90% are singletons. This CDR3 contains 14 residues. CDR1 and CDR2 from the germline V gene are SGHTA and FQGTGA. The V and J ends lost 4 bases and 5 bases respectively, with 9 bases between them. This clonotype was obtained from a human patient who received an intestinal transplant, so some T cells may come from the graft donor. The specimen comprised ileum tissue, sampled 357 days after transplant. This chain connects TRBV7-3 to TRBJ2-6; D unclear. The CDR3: CASSSTVRANVLTF. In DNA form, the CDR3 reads TGTGCCAGCAGCTCAACTGTTAGGGCCAACGTCCTGACTTTC.